This T cell receptor beta chain appears in the sequencing data of a study of T cell changes during pregnancy in multiple sclerosis. From germline, CDR1 is SGHVS and CDR2 FNYEAQ. The length of the CDR3 is 16 residues. V trimming: 1 base; J trimming: 4 bases; junction bases outside the gene matches: 6. Libraries were prepared by immunoSEQ multiplex PCR; TCRdb keeps only in-frame clonotypes and omits some of them. Of more than 85,000 clones listed, approximately 95% are singletons. The sequence was obtained from a female donor in good health, enrolled as a control in a pregnancy study. This specimen consisted of peripheral blood, obtained after pregnancy. The chain recombines TRBV7-6 with TRBJ1-4; 7 nucleotides agree with TRBD1. The CDR3, as DNA: TGTGCCAGCAGCTTAGAGGCAGGGGGGCGTAATGAAAAACTGTTTTTT. It is translated as CASSLEAGGRNEKLFF. Variable domain in full (rest from reference TRBV7-6 and TRBJ1-4): GAGVSQSPRYKVTKRGQDVALRCDPISGHVSLYWYRQALGQGPEFLTYFNYEAQQDKSGLPNDRFSAERPEGSISTLTIQRTEQRDSAMYRCASSLEAGGRNEKLFFGSGTQLSVL.